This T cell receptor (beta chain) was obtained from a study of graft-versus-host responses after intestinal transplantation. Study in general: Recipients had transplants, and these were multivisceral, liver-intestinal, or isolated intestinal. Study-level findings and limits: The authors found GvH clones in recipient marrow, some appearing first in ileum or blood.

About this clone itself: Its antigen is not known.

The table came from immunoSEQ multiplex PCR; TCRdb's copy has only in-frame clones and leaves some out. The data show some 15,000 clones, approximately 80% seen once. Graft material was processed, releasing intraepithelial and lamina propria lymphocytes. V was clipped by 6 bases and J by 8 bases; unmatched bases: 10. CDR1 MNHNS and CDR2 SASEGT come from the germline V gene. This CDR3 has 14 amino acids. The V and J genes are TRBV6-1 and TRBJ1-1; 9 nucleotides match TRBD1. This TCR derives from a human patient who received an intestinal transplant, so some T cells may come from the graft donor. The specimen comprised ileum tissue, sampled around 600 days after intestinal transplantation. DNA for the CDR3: TGTGCCAGCAGGCGAACGTGGGGGACAGGGGAAGCTTTCTTT. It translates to CASRRTWGTGEAFF.